The clone carrying this T cell receptor beta chain showed up just a few times. Its specificity is not known. From the 5' RACE reads, TCRdb called clonotypes with MiXCR, one entry per CDR3 protein. The sample consists of some 1,700,000 distinct CDR3 sequences, less than 40% of them appearing once. This sample is drawn from a study of identical twins. General study findings and limits: Out-of-frame alpha sequences that twins shared showed excess low generation probability. Zero-insertion analyses could be partly confounded by invariant MAIT and iNKT cells.

In germline, CDR1 is MNHNY, CDR2 SVGAGI (reference sequence). V was shortened by 2 bases and J by 0 bases, with 8 bases between the two germline ends. CDR3 length equals 14 residues. The chain employs TRBV6-6 and TRBJ2-7; D ambiguous. Sequenced: cord blood. This sequence was found in a newborn girl in good health. CDR3 region: CASSYRADSYEQYF. The CDR3, as DNA: TGTGCCAGCAGTTACAGGGCGGACTCCTACGAGCAGTACTTC.